These T cell receptor beta chains were read from a single sample in a study of T cells in Graves' hyperthyroidism and ophthalmopathy. Each CDR3 protein gets one entry after TCRdb re-called the multiplex PCR reads with MiXCR. The repertoire holds under 450,000 distinct CDR3 sequences, with approximately 15% as singletons. The sample consisted of blood. These receptors were collected from a woman between 18 and 29 years old with Graves' hyperthyroidism. Each CDR3 is given with its conserved first and last residue. A D gene is named only where the DNA matches it firmly. Clone size appears in some rows only: once, few, many, or a class for an expanded clone.

size	D	V	J	CDR3	DNA
many	.	TRBV6-1	TRBJ2-7	CASSDWDISAYEQYF	TGTGCCAGCAGTGATTGGGACATCTCCGCCTACGAGCAGTACTTC
many	.	TRBV29-1	TRBJ2-1	CSVEVLANEQFF	TGCAGCGTTGAAGTACTAGCCAATGAGCAGTTCTTC
.	TRBD2	TRBV20-1	TRBJ2-3	CSARGGVSSRDTQYF	TGCAGTGCTAGGGGGGGGGTATCTAGTAGAGATACGCAGTATTTT
many	.	TRBV30	TRBJ2-3	CAWRRLRDQAQYF	TGTGCCTGGAGAAGATTGCGGGATCAGGCGCAGTATTTT
many	TRBD1	TRBV12-3/TRBV12-4	TRBJ2-7	CASMDRAYEQYF	TGTGCCAGCATGGACAGGGCGTACGAGCAGTACTTC
many	TRBD1	TRBV18	TRBJ1-2	CASSPTGPYGYTF	TGTGCCAGCTCACCGACAGGGCCCTATGGCTACACCTTC
few	.	TRBV3-1	TRBJ2-7	CASSPLGGVGSYEQYF	TGTGCCAGCAGCCCCCTGGGGGGCGTCGGGTCCTACGAGCAGTACTTC
many	.	TRBV7-3	TRBJ2-2	CASSLGGNTGELFF	TGTGCCAGCAGCTTGGGAGGGAACACCGGGGAGCTGTTTTTT
many	.	TRBV27	TRBJ2-7	CASMTRAGYEQYF	TGTGCCAGCATGACCAGGGCGGGGTACGAGCAGTACTTC
few	.	TRBV27	TRBJ2-7	CASSLSLGTLYEQYF	TGTGCCAGCAGTTTATCCCTAGGTACACTCTACGAGCAGTACTTC